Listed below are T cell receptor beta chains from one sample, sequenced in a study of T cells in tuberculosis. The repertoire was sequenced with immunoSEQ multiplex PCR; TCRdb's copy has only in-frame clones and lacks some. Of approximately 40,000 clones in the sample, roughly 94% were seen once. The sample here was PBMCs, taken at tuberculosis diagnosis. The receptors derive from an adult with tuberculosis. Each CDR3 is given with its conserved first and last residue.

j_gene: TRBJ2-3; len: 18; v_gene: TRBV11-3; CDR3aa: CASSPGTSGVVWTDTQYF
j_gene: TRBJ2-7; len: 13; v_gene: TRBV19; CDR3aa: CASSIGTGDEQYF
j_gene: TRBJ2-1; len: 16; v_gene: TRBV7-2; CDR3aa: CASSLGGQGVPSEQFF
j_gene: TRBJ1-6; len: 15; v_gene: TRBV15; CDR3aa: CATSRAHREGSPLHF
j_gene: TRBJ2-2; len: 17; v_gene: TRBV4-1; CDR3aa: CASSHPSRGPGTGELFF
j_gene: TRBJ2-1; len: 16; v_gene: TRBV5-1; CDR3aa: CASSSGTGFSYNEQFF
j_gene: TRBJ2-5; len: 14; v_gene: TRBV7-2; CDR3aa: CASSFDRVGETQYF
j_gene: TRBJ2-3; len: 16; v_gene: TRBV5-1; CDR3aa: CASSRETGDSTDTQYF
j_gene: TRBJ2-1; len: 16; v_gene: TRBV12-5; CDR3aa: CASGLPSSLAGGEQFF
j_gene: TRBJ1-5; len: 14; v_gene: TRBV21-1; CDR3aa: CAIWAGAAYQPQHF
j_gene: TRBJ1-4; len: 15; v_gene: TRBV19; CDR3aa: CASSMDRLGNEKLFF
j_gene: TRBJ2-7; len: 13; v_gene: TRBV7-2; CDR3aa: CASSQGTGSEQYF
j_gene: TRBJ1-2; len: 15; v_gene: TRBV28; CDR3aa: CASSSPGQGVLGYTF
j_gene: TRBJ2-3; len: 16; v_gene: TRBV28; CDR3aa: CASPPRGAGGTDTQYF
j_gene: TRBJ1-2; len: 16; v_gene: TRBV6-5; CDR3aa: CASSYSLLGGAHGYTF
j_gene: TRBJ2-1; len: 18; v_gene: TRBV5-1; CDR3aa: CASRSRRIVVAGGNEQFF
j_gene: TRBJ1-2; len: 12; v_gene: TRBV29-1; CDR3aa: CSVGGEGYGYTF
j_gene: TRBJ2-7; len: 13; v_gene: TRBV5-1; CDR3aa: CASRAGQGFEQYF
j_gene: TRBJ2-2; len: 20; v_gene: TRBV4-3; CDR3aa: CASSQFTGTGVGANTGELFF
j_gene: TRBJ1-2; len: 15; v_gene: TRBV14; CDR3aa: CASSQDPEDRSGYTF
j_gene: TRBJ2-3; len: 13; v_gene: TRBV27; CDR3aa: CASSFKSTDTQYF
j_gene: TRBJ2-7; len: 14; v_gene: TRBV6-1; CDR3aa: CASSGREGAYEQYF
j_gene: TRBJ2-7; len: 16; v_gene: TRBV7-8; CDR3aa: CASSLYPQVSSYEQYF
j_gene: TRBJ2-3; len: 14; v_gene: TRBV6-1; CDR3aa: CASSPGLGTDTQYF
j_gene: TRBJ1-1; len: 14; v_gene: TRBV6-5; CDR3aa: CASNSPQGYTEAFF
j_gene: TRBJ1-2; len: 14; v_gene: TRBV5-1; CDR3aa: CASSLGGSNYGYTF
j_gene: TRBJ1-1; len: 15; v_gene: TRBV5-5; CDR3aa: CASRSRQGMNTEAFF
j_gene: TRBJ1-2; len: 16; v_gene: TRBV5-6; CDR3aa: CASSSGTGLFNYGYTF
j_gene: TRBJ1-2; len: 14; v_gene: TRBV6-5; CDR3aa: CASQTGRRIGGYTF
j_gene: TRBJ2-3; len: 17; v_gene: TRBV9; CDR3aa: CASSVEAGGKWTDTQYF
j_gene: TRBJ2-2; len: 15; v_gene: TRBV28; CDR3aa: CASQPGLAVSGELFF
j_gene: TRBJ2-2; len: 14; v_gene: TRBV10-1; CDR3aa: CASSVSRGTGELFF
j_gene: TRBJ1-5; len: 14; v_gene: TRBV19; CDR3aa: CATLGRGGNQPQHF
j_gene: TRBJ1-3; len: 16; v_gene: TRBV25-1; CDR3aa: CASRGTGLRQVTQLYF
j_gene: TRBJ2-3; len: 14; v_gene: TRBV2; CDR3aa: CASSVAVSTDTQYF
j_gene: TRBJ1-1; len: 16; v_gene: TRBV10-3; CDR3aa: CAISESGQPGNTEAFF
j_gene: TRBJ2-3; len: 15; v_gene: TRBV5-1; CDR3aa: CASNGGTGGADTQYF
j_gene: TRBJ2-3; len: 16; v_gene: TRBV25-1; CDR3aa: CASSSHPLTSTDTQYF
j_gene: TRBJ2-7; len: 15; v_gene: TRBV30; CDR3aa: CAWREITGPPYEQYF
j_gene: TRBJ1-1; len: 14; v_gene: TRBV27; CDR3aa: CASRIYEENTEAFF
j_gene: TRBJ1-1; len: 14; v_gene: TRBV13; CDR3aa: CASTLDRSYTEAFF
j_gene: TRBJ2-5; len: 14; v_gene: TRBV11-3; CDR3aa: CASSFGTAQETQYF
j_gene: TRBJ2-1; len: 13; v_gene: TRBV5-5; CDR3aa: CASSYAMAGSLLF
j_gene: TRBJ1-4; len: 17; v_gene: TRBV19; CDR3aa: CASNTGRLGSRREKLFF
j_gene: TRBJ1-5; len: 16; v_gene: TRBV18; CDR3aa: CASSPDTGGGNQPQHF
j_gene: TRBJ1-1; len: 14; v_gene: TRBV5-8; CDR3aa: CASSPGYGNTEAFF
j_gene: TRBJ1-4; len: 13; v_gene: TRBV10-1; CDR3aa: CASRSPANEKLFF